This entry is about one T cell receptor beta chain. Antigen: not known. The ends lost 1 base at V and 0 bases at J; junction bases unmatched: 7. The germline V gene encodes CDR1 SGHAT and CDR2 FQNNGV. CDR3 size: 17 residues. The sample originates from a study of HIV-infected patients and healthy controls. Study-wide points: Healthy controls carried many MAIT alpha-chain CDR3s, while HIV+ repertoires had few. CMV-associated CDR3s mostly grew nonsignificantly during therapy, while HIV-associated CDR3s declined significantly.

cDNA was made from approximately 0.55 ug RNA using alpha and beta constant primers. Each of the alpha and beta chains got its own library through chain-specific third strand synthesis with indices. One entry per CDR3 protein results from TCRdb running MiXCR on the 5' RACE reads. This sample has 15,000 to 20,000 distinct CDR3 sequences; around a tenth occur once, and the top ten carry around 3.1%. All unsorted peripheral T cells were captured because whole blood was used without fractionation. The sequenced sample consisted of blood. This clonotype was obtained from an adult in good health. The chain recombines TRBV11-2 with TRBJ1-2; the match to TRBD1 covers 8 bases. CDR3 nucleotides: TGTGCCAGCAGCTTAGTTTGGGACAGGCATGCTAACTATGGCTACACCTTC. Residues: CASSLVWDRHANYGYTF. Based on the CDR3 plus reference TRBV11-2 and TRBJ1-2, the full variable domain is EAGVAQSPRYKIIEKRQSVAFWCNPISGHATLYWYQQILGQGPKLLIQFQNNGVVDDSQLPKDRFSAERLKGVDSTLKIQPAKLEDSAVYLCASSLVWDRHANYGYTFGSGTRLTVV.